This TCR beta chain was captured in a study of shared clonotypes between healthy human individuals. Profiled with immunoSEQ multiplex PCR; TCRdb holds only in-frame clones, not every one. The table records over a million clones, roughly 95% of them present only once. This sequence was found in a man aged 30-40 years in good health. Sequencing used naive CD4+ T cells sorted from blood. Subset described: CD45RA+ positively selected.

For the CDR3, the DNA is TGCGCCAGCACCCCTGCGGACTACGAGCAGTACTTC. Translation: CASTPADYEQYF. V and J are TRBV23-1 and TRBJ2-7, with unresolved D. TRBV23-1 is an ORF; its function is uncertain. This CDR3 has 12 residues. V was cut by 7 bases and J by 3 bases, with 10 bases left in between.